This TCR beta chain was captured in a study of cytomegalovirus exposure and HLA in healthy donors. Points from the study as a whole: Reported performance of the classifier showed diagnosis of cytomegalovirus status with high specificity and sensitivity. Most TCR sequences were seen very rarely across donors, but some public TCRs occurred in many. A later analysis appeared to link common viral pathogens to several of the most significant clusters.

V gave up 1 base and J gave up 8 bases; unmatched junction bases: 5. This CDR3 is 13 amino acids long. Per the germline V gene, CDR1 is SGHDN and CDR2 is FVKESK. The PCR made use of 60 Vbeta and 13 Jbeta primers. This table comes from immunoSEQ multiplex PCR, and its TCRdb copy is limited to in-frame clones, with some not included. The sample gives 150,000 to 200,000 clones, roughly 80% of which show up once; approximately 7% is in the top ten. To note about this clone: Its specificity is unknown.

Despite likely unrecorded immune exposures, the donors were nominally healthy at the time of sampling. The sequenced sample was PBMCs. The TCR sequence derives from a woman aged 30 to 39 in good health and CMV-seropositive. The rearrangement links TRBV14 to TRBJ2-7; 7 nucleotides align to TRBD1. The DNA for the CDR3 is TGTGCCAGCAGCCAAGCGCAAGGGGGCAAGCAGTACTTC. It encodes CASSQAQGGKQYF.